This TCR beta chain comes out of a study of blood T cell repertoires in COVID-19. The ends lost 4 bases at V and 2 bases at J; junction bases unmatched: 11. Looked up from germline, CDR1 is SGHRS and CDR2 is YFSETQ. The CDR3 length is 16 residues. Cohort assignment relied on participant-reported clinical history. Two consecutive negative NP/OP PCR tests, clearance, or resolved symptoms defined Cohort 3 recovery. The authors' processing: Reference gene primer amplification gave estimated nucleated cell counts. The assay was immunoSEQ multiplex PCR, and TCRdb's table has in-frame clones only and misses some. Clonal size and the V and J genes are those of that table, whereas D and trimming came from the DNA. The sample records roughly 200,000 clones, just under 90% being singletons.

The rearrangement links TRBV5-1 to TRBJ2-5, with TRBD1 identical over 7 bases. What was sequenced was PBMCs or T cells enriched from blood (not recorded which). This receptor was taken from a man aged 30-40 years who had recovered from COVID-19. The CDR3 DNA follows: TGCGCCAGCAGCCCGGCCCGGGGACAGAGTCAAGAGACCCAGTACTTC. Translating it yields CASSPARGQSQETQYF.